The 11 T cell receptor beta chains given below trace back to one sample, sequenced in a study of tumor-infiltrating lymphocytes in primary liver carcinoma. Each 20-30 mg portion of unsorted bulk tissue served as the source for co-extraction of RNA and DNA. The investigators made TCR beta cDNA from about 500 ng total RNA, using a constant-region primer. Libraries for TCR beta were built through three nested multiplex PCR rounds, which together made up a slightly modified ARM-PCR procedure. TRBV1-TRBV30 forward and Cbeta reverse primers drove the first two roughly 10-cycle rounds. TCRdb redid the calling of the multiplex PCR reads with MiXCR, one entry per CDR3 protein. The sample shows about 74,000 distinct CDR3 sequences, nearly 70% of them seen only once. Sequencing input: liver tumor tissue from sampling region 4. Subset in this sample: tumor region T4, right-lateral pole. The source of these receptors is a man in his forties with primary liver carcinoma and hepatitis B virus infection.

Points on this clonotype: The junction differs from germline at one of its ends, possibly a read error. The genes are TRBV14 and TRBJ2-5; unclear D gene. The CDR3 covers 17 residues. Germline assignment: CDR1 SGHDN and CDR2 FVKESK. This chain's CDR3 is CASSQDHASEFQETQYF. The CDR3 DNA reads TGTGCCAGCAGCCAAGACCACGCCTCGGAGTTCCAAGAGACTCAGTACTTC.

In this sample, this clonotype turned up many times. One end of the junction is discordant with germline, which a read error may explain. The chain uses TRBV10-2 and TRBJ1-5; D unresolved. Germline loops: CDR1 WSHSY, CDR2 SAAADI. This CDR3 comprises 14 residues. This CDR3 is CASSERTEYQPQHF. CDR3 nucleotide sequence: TGCGCCAGCAGTGAGAGGACCGAATATCAACCCCAGCATTTT.

This clonotype was seen ten or more times. V and J are TRBV6-5 and TRBJ2-7; 8 bases are shared with TRBD2. Germline lookup yields CDR1 MNHEY and CDR2 SVGAGI. V shed 7 bases and J 4 bases; nucleotides not matched to a gene: 9. This CDR3 has 14 amino acids. In nucleotides, the CDR3 is TGTGCCAGCAAAAGAAGCGGGAGAGGTTACGAGCAGTACTTC. This encodes CASKRSGRGYEQYF.

This clonotype was seen at least ten times. This rearrangement joins TRBV5-1 to TRBJ1-1, with 11 bases fitting TRBD1. The CDR3 length is 15 residues. With V trimmed by 1 base and J by 5 bases, 4 bases remained unmatched. Looked up from germline, CDR1 is SGHRS and CDR2 is YFSETQ. CDR3 bases: TGCGCCAGCAGCTTGACCGGGACAGGGGGAACTGAAGCTTTCTTT. Amino acids: CASSLTGTGGTEAFF.

Ten or more counts support this clonotype. CDR3 loop: CASSSTGGVDTQYF. CDR3 nucleotides: TGTGCCAGCAGCTCCACAGGGGGCGTCGATACGCAGTATTTT. This chain connects TRBV14 to TRBJ2-3, with 9 bases lining up with TRBD1. This CDR3 contains 14 residues. Germline V gene sequence: CDR1 SGHDN, CDR2 FVKESK. The J segment lost 6 bases and the V segment lost 5 bases, leaving 6 bases of the junction unmatched.

This clonotype was found once. Given a much more abundant clone one base away, this may be a read error. This rearrangement joins TRBV30 to TRBJ2-5, with TRBD2 identical over 7 bases. This CDR3 is 13 amino acids long. Germline CDR1 GTSNPN, CDR2 SVGIG (reference sequence). CDR3 residues: CARRGGSGETQYF. CDR3 DNA sequence: TGTGCCCGGAGAGGCGGGAGTGGAGAGACCCAGTACTTC.

In the case of this clonotype: Mismatch with germline at one junction end may stem from a read error. This chain joins TRBV11-2 and TRBJ2-7; D gene uncertain. The germline CDR1 and CDR2 sequences are SGHAT and FQNNGV. The CDR3 loop spans 15 amino acids. The CDR3, as DNA: TGTGTCAGCAGCCTATCCGTGGGAATATCCTACGATCAGTACTTC. Encoded protein: CVSSLSVGISYDQYF.

Notes on this clonotype: Since a much larger clone is just one base distant, this may be a read error. The chain carries TRBV28 and TRBJ2-7; D possibly uses TRBD1 or TRBD2 (5 bases each). CDR3 length equals 12 residues. Per the germline V gene, CDR1 is MDHEN and CDR2 is SYDVKM. The CDR3 here is CANSPRGDEQYF. The DNA of the CDR3 is TGTGCCAACAGTCCACGAGGGGACGAGCAGTACTTC. Supplemented by reference TRBV28 and TRBJ2-7, the full variable domain reads DVKVTQSSRYLVKRTGEKVFLECVQDMDHENMFWYRQDPGLGLRLIYFSYDVKMKEKGDIPEGYSVSREKKERFSLILESASTNQTSMYLCANSPRGDEQYFGPGTRLTVT.

In the case of this clonotype: No conserved phenylalanine or tryptophan is present at the end of the CDR3, so a read error is the likely explanation. The chain has TRBV4-1 and TRBJ1-1, with no clear D. The CDR3 is 16 amino acids. V lost 0 bases, J lost 3 bases, and 14 bases lay in between. The germline V gene encodes CDR1 MGHRA and CDR2 YSYEKL. CDR3 nucleotides: TGCGCCAGCAGCCAAGAACCCGAGAACCCGGACACTGAAGCTTTCTAT. Protein product: CASSQEPENPDTEAFY.

This clonotype is medium-sized within its sample. This chain joins TRBV11-2 and TRBJ2-7, with TRBD2 matching 8 bases. After removal of 1 base from V and 7 bases from J, the junction contained 3 bases not matched to a gene. The V gene's germline CDR1 is SGHAT and CDR2 FQNNGV. The CDR3 is 13 amino acids. The chain's CDR3 is CASSLVLAGEQYF. As DNA, the CDR3 is TGTGCCAGCAGCTTAGTCCTAGCGGGTGAGCAGTACTTC.

Details on this clonotype: A junction boundary mismatches the germline segment, possibly from a read error. The CDR3 DNA is TGTGCCAGCAGTTACGACGGTATCTATGGCCACACCTTC. Its protein is CASSYDGIYGHTF. J is TRBJ1-2 and V is TRBV6-2 or TRBV6-3, with D unclear. This CDR3 is built from 13 residues. Looked up from germline, CDR1 is MNHEY and CDR2 is SVGEGT.